Shown below are 30 T cell receptor beta chains from a single sample sequenced in a study of blood T cell repertoires in COVID-19. The table came from immunoSEQ multiplex PCR; TCRdb's copy has only in-frame clones and leaves some out. The sample gives around 310,000 clones, around nine tenths of which show up once; roughly 10% is in the top ten. Input material: PBMCs or T cells enriched from blood (not recorded which). The origin of the receptors is a woman aged 25 to 45 who had recovered from COVID-19.

The chain is built from TRBV25-1 and TRBJ1-2; D unclear. Trimming cost V 4 bases and J 4 bases, with 10 bases left between them. Germline-derived CDR1 and CDR2 are MGHDK and SYGVNS. The CDR3 runs 13 residues. CDR3 loop: CASSARGIYGYTF. The CDR3 coding sequence is TGTGCCAGCAGTGCCCGAGGGATCTATGGCTACACCTTC.

J is TRBJ1-2 and V is TRBV4-1; unclear D gene. Germline V CDR1 and CDR2: MGHRA, YSYEKL. This CDR3 contains 14 residues. Trimming pared 0 bases from V and 8 bases from J, leaving 13 bases between. CDR3 bases: TGCGCCAGCAGCCAAGAACGGGAGCCTAGAGGCTACACCTTC. It codes for CASSQEREPRGYTF.

J is TRBJ2-7 and V is TRBV6-5, with 8 positions matching TRBD1. The V and J ends lost 8 bases and 3 bases, in that order; junction bases with no gene match: 12. This CDR3 has 15 amino acids. Germline lookup yields CDR1 MNHEY and CDR2 SVGAGI. The CDR3 is CASPSGGGTGYEQYF. The CDR3, as DNA: TGTGCCAGCCCAAGTGGGGGCGGGACAGGCTACGAGCAGTACTTC.

This clone was detected once. The chain joins TRBV7-9 to TRBJ1-1, with a possible D match to TRBD1 (6 bases). This CDR3 has 16 residues. Germline V CDR1 and CDR2: SEHNR, FQNEAQ (reference sequence). V lost 5 bases to trimming and J lost 3 bases, with 19 bases between them. CDR3 sequence: CASSQPGGAKDTEAFF. The CDR3 DNA follows: TGTGCCAGCAGCCAACCGGGGGGGGCTAAGGACACTGAAGCTTTCTTT.

V gene TRBV28 combines with J gene TRBJ2-2; tentative D call: TRBD1 (7 bases). CDR1 is MDHEN, CDR2 SYDVKM, per germline. The CDR3 consists of 14 residues. The V end was cut by 10 bases, the J end by 3 bases, with 15 bases between. This CDR3 reads CANNDRDYTGELFF. Here the CDR3 DNA reads TGTGCCAATAATGACAGGGACTACACCGGGGAGCTGTTTTTT.

Only one count was recorded for this clone. Other DNA sequences of this sample code for an identical CDR3. J is TRBJ2-7 and V is TRBV20-1; no clear D gene. CDR3 size: 11 residues. The germline gives CDR1 DFQATT, CDR2 SNEGSKA (reference sequence). V gave up 3 bases and J gave up 0 bases, with 3 bases separating them. The CDR3 reads CSARYSYEQYF. The CDR3 nucleotides are TGCAGTGCTAGGTACTCCTACGAGCAGTACTTC.

The gene calls are TRBV27 and TRBJ2-7, with a possible D match to TRBD2 (6 bases). Germline CDR1 and CDR2: MNHEY and SMNVEV (reference sequence). V lost 2 bases, J lost 6 bases, and 8 bases lay in between. The CDR3 extends over 12 amino acids. CDR3 sequence: CASSLLGGEQYF. For the CDR3, the DNA is TGTGCCAGCAGTTTACTGGGGGGCGAGCAGTACTTC.

This rearrangement joins TRBV7-9 to TRBJ1-5; 9 nucleotides line up with TRBD1. This CDR3 is built from 16 residues. Germline V CDR1 and CDR2: SEHNR, FQNEAQ (reference sequence). V shed 5 bases, J shed 6 bases, and the junction held 11 bases outside the gene matches. The CDR3 loop reads CASSEHRDREGQPQHF. The CDR3 DNA reads TGTGCCAGCAGCGAACATAGGGACAGGGAAGGTCAGCCCCAGCATTTT.

The chain carries TRBV20-1 and TRBJ2-7; D not resolved. The V and J ends lost 4 bases and 3 bases respectively, with 4 bases between them. Germline V gene lookup returns CDR1 DFQATT and CDR2 SNEGSKA (reference sequence). The CDR3 is 10 amino acids. The CDR3 protein is CSATYYEQYF. CDR3 DNA sequence: TGCAGTGCTACTTACTACGAGCAGTACTTC.

The J gene is TRBJ1-1, the V gene TRBV7-2; 10 nucleotides align to TRBD1. The junction had 13 bases not matched to a gene; V was cut back by 2 bases and J by 1 base. This CDR3 has 19 amino acids. Germline V gene sequence: CDR1 SGHTA, CDR2 FQGNSA. The CDR3 loop is CASSLYISRTGGENTEAFF. CDR3 coding DNA: TGTGCCAGCAGCTTATATATTTCTAGGACAGGGGGAGAGAACACTGAAGCTTTCTTT.

Only one count was recorded for this clone. The chain is built from TRBV12-5 and TRBJ1-2, with TRBD1 identical over 7 bases. Trimming removed 0 bases from V and 5 bases from J; junction bases left unmatched: 6. The CDR3 is 15 amino acids. Germline V gene lookup returns CDR1 LGHNT and CDR2 FRNRAP. CDR3 amino acids: CASGLVQARGYGYTF. The CDR3, as DNA: TGTGCTAGTGGTTTGGTACAAGCCAGGGGGTATGGCTACACCTTC.

A single count supports this clone. The V and J genes are TRBV3-1 (or the pseudogene TRBV3-2) and TRBJ2-3; the D is unclear. CDR3 size: 13 residues. Germline lookup yields CDR1 LGHDT and CDR2 YNNKEL (reference sequence). The V end lost 1 base, the J end lost 4 bases, and 6 bases lay between the germline ends. The DNA of the CDR3 is TGTGCCAGCAGCCAAGGGGCCCCAGATACGCAGTATTTT. Its protein product is CASSQGAPDTQYF.

J is TRBJ1-2 and V is TRBV6-4; 11 bases match TRBD1. J was trimmed by 8 bases and V by 6 bases; bases with no gene match: 11. CDR1 and CDR2 from the germline V gene are MRHNA and SNTAGT. The CDR3 contains 15 residues. In DNA, the CDR3 is TGTGCCAGCAGCCTAACCGGGACAGGGGGAAGAGGCTACACCTTC. Translated, it gives CASSLTGTGGRGYTF.

This chain uses TRBV11-2 with TRBJ2-3, with 8 positions matching TRBD2. V lost 5 bases, J lost 1 base, and 8 bases stayed unmatched. The CDR3 is 16 residues long. Germline CDR1 and CDR2: SGHAT and FQNNGV. The CDR3 sequence is CASSRGTSWRTDTQYF. The CDR3 bases are TGTGCCAGCAGCCGGGGGACTAGTTGGCGCACAGATACGCAGTATTTT.

This clone has more than one count but fewer than ten. This chain uses TRBV3-1 (or the pseudogene TRBV3-2) with TRBJ2-7; 9 nucleotides agree with TRBD2. This CDR3 has 18 residues. V lost 4 bases, J lost 0 bases, and 13 bases stayed unmatched. Germline lookup yields CDR1 LGHDT and CDR2 YNNKEL (reference sequence). The CDR3 coding sequence is TGTGCCAGCAGCCTCACGACTAGCGGTACTATCATCTCCTACGAGCAGTACTTC. Protein sequence: CASSLTTSGTIISYEQYF.

The rearrangement links TRBV5-4 to TRBJ1-2; maybe TRBD1 (6 bases). The CDR3 length is 17 residues. Trimming shortened V by 1 base and J by 2 bases, and 18 bases separated the two germline ends. CDR1 is SGHNT and CDR2 is YYREEE in the germline V gene (reference sequence). The CDR3 protein is CASSLFGPRGLNYGYTF. CDR3 in DNA: TGTGCCAGCAGCTTGTTCGGCCCGAGGGGGTTGAACTATGGCTACACCTTC.

The chain carries TRBV7-2 and TRBJ1-1; TRBD1 agrees at 11 bases. In germline, CDR1 is SGHTA, CDR2 FQGNSA. This CDR3 region has 15 residues. V lost 5 bases to trimming and J lost 10 bases; unmatched junction nucleotides: 12. CDR3 bases: TGTGCCAGCAGCCCCACTCAGGACAGGGGGCATCGAGCTTTCTTT. Translation: CASSPTQDRGHRAFF.

This chain joins TRBV6-5 and TRBJ1-6; 8 bases are shared with TRBD1. The trim removed 2 bases at V and 8 bases at J, leaving 8 bases unmatched. The CDR3 covers 16 residues. The germline V gene has CDR1 MNHEY and CDR2 SVGAGI. CDR3 nucleotides: TGTGCCAGCAGTTACGGTATCAGGGGGCTGGATTCACCCCTCCACTTT. Translated, it gives CASSYGIRGLDSPLHF.

The J gene is TRBJ1-1, the V gene TRBV18, with no clear D. There are 17 residues in the CDR3. The V and J ends lost 2 bases and 2 bases respectively, with 18 bases between them. The V gene's germline CDR1 is KGHSH and CDR2 LQKENI. CDR3 in amino acids: CASSPWASVVDNTEAFF. CDR3 DNA sequence: TGTGCCAGCTCACCATGGGCCTCTGTCGTAGACAACACTGAAGCTTTCTTT.

This clone showed up just a few times. Different DNA sequences within this sample yield the same CDR3. This chain joins TRBV18 and TRBJ2-7, with unresolved D. The CDR3 consists of 13 residues. In germline, CDR1 is KGHSH, CDR2 LQKENI. Trimming removed 0 bases from V and 0 bases from J, with 3 bases in between. The CDR3, as DNA: TGTGCCAGCTCACCACCTAGCTCCTACGAGCAGTACTTC. Its protein is CASSPPSSYEQYF.

The V and J genes are TRBV18 and TRBJ2-3; 12 nucleotides line up with TRBD2. Looked up from germline, CDR1 is KGHSH and CDR2 is LQKENI. Trimming at V came to 4 bases and at J to 5 bases, leaving 4 bases not matched to a gene. There are 15 residues in the CDR3. The CDR3: CASSRLAGERDTQYF. The CDR3 coding sequence is TGTGCCAGCTCACGACTAGCGGGAGAAAGAGATACGCAGTATTTT.

The J gene is TRBJ1-1, the V gene TRBV7-2; 7 nucleotides agree with TRBD1. Germline-derived CDR1 and CDR2 are SGHTA and FQGNSA. The CDR3 sequence is 15 residues long. Trimming cost V 6 bases and J 0 bases; bases outside gene matches: 7. Written as DNA, the CDR3 is TGTGCCAGCAGATACCGACAGGGCCTGAACACTGAAGCTTTCTTT. Amino acids: CASRYRQGLNTEAFF.

The sample holds one count of this clone. The chain carries TRBV30 and TRBJ2-7; TRBD2 aligns across 8 bases. Germline V gene data show CDR1 as GTSNPN and CDR2 as SVGIG (reference sequence). Trimming removed 0 bases from V and 5 bases from J; junction bases left unmatched: 6. The CDR3 runs 14 residues. The CDR3, as DNA: TGTGCCTGGAGTGTCGGTAGCGGGATGCACGAGCAGTACTTC. Translated: CAWSVGSGMHEQYF.

The chain carries TRBV7-9 and TRBJ2-7; 7 bases match TRBD1. After removal of 10 bases from V and 0 bases from J, the junction contained 9 bases not matched to a gene. The length of the CDR3 is 14 residues. Germline values: CDR1 SEHNR, CDR2 FQNEAQ (reference sequence). The CDR3 DNA sequence: TGTGCCACCGATTTGACAGGGAACTCCTACGAGCAGTACTTC. Encoded protein: CATDLTGNSYEQYF.

The chain recombines TRBV2 with TRBJ2-6, with D unresolved. This CDR3 has 15 residues. CDR1 SNHLY and CDR2 FYNNEI come from the germline V gene. Trimming pared 4 bases from V and 1 base from J, leaving 8 bases between. CDR3 in DNA: TGTGCCAGCAGTGCTGAGCGTTCTGGGGCCAACGTCCTGACTTTC. Encoded protein: CASSAERSGANVLTF.

The chain has TRBV9 and TRBJ2-5; 11 nucleotides match TRBD2. The CDR3 contains 19 residues. V gave up 1 base and J gave up 5 bases; unmatched junction bases: 16. Germline CDR1 SGDLS, CDR2 YYNGEE. In DNA form, the CDR3 reads TGTGCCAGCAGCGTATTGGCGACTGAGACTAGCGGGGTTGGGGAGACCCAGTACTTC. It encodes CASSVLATETSGVGETQYF.

The chain links TRBV19 to TRBJ1-1, with D perhaps TRBD1 (5 bases). The CDR3 contains 14 residues. V was shortened by 4 bases and J by 5 bases, with 14 bases between the two germline ends. Germline CDR1 and CDR2: LNHDA and SQIVND (reference sequence). As DNA, the CDR3 is TGTGCCAGTAGTACGGACACGCGTTGGACTGAAGCTTTCTTT. Protein sequence: CASSTDTRWTEAFF.

The chain couples TRBV11-3 to TRBJ2-7, with TRBD1 identical over 8 bases. Germline V gene sequence: CDR1 SGHNT, CDR2 YENEEA. V dropped 1 base and J dropped 6; count of bases not matched to a gene: 8. The CDR3 runs to 15 residues. CDR3 sequence: CASSLGQGAPCEQYF. CDR3 nucleotide sequence: TGTGCCAGCAGCTTAGGCCAGGGGGCTCCTTGCGAGCAGTACTTC.

V usage is TRBV18 and J usage is TRBJ1-2; TRBD1 matches at 7 bases. In germline, CDR1 is KGHSH, CDR2 LQKENI. There are 14 residues in the CDR3. V trimming: 4 bases; J trimming: 1 base; junction bases outside the gene matches: 3. The CDR3 DNA is TGTGCCAGCTCACTCCGACAGGGTAACTATGGCTACACCTTC. The encoded protein is CASSLRQGNYGYTF.

This clone was recorded only once. V usage is TRBV5-1 and J usage is TRBJ2-3; D is unclear. The V gene lost 7 bases and the J gene lost 2 bases, with 11 bases spanning the gap. This CDR3 is built from 13 residues. Germline V CDR1 and CDR2: SGHRS, YFSETQ. The CDR3 coding sequence is TGCGCCAGCTACCCCGAGATCACAGATACGCAGTATTTT. Residues: CASYPEITDTQYF.